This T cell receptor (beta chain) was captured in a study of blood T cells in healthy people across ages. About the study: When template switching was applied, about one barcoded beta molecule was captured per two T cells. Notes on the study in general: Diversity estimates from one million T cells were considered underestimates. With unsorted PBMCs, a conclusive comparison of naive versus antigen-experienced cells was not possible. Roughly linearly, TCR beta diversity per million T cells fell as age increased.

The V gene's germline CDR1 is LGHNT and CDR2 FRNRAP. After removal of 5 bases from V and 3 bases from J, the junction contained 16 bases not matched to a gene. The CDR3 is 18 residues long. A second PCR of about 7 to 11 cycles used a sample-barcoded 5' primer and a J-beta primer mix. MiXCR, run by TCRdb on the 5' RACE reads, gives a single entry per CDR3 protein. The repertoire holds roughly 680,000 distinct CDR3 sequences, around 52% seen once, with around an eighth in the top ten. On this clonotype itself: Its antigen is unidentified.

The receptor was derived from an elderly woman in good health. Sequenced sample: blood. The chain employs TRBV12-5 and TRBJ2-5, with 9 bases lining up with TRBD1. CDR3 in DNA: TGTGCTAGTGGTCTCGTTCTATTCCCCGGGACAGGGAAAGAGACCCAGTACTTC. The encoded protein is CASGLVLFPGTGKETQYF.